This entry describes one TCR beta chain. What it recognizes is unknown. A much larger clone is a single base away; this may be a read error. This specimen belongs to a study of human T cells and chemical hapten exposure. Across the study: Largely, small differences in pooled library volume made per-sample TCR yields vary.

Study-level results: No shift was seen in TCRs above 1 in 1000 frequency with DPC sensitization.

Someone pulled total RNA out of unfractionated whole blood. CDR1 is LGHDT and CDR2 is YNNKEL in the germline V gene (reference sequence). The CDR3 is 13 residues long. V was clipped by 2 bases and J by 8 bases, with 9 bases between them. For the library, individual cDNA molecules each received unique molecular identifiers. TCRdb re-derived calls from the 5' RACE reads in MiXCR, one entry per CDR3 protein. The sample includes about 140,000 distinct CDR3 sequences, 4.1% seen only once; the top ten take around 1.5%. The chain links TRBV3-1 to TRBJ1-4; unclear D gene. This TCR was sampled from a female donor in good health. CDR3 nucleotides: TGTGCCAGCAGCCAAAGCCCGGGGGAAAAACTGTTTTTT. Protein product: CASSQSPGEKLFF. Based on the CDR3 plus reference TRBV3-1 and TRBJ1-4, the full variable domain is DTAVSQTPKYLVTQMGNDKSIKCEQNLGHDTMYWYKQDSKKFLKIMFSYNNKELIINETVPNRFSPKSPDKAHLNLHINSLELGDSAVYFCASSQSPGEKLFFGSGTQLSVL.